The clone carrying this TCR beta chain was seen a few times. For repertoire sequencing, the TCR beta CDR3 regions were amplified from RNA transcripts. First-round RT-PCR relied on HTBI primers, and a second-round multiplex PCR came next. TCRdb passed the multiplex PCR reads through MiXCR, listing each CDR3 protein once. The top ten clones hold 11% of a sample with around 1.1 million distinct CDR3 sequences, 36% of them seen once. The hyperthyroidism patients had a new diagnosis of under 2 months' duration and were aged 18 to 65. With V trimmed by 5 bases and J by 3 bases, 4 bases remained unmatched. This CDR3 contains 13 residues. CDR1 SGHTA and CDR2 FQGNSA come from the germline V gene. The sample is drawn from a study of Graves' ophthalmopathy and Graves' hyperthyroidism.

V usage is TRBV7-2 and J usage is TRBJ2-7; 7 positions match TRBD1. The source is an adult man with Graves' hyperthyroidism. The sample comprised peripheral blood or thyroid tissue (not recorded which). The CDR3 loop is CASSDRAVYEQYF. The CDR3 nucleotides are TGTGCCAGCAGCGACAGGGCAGTCTACGAGCAGTACTTC. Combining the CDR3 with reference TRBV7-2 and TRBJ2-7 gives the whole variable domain GAGVSQSPSNKVTEKGKDVELRCDPISGHTALYWYRQSLGQGLEFLIYFQGNSAPDKSGLPSDRFSAERTGGSVSTLTIQRTQQEDSAVYLCASSDRAVYEQYFGPGTRLTVT.